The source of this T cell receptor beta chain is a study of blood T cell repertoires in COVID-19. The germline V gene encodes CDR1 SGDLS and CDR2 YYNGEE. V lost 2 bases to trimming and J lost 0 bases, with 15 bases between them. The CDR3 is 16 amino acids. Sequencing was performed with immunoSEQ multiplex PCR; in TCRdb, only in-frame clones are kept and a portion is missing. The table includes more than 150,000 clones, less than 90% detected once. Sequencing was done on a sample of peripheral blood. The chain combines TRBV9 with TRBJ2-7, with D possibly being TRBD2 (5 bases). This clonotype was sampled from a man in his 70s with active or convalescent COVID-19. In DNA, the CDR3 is TGTGCCAGCAGCGTGGGGATGCACGGGATCTCCTACGAGCAGTACTTC. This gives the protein CASSVGMHGISYEQYF.